The next 2 T cell receptor beta chains were all read from a single sample in a study of blood T cell repertoires in COVID-19. Repertoires were generated with immunoSEQ multiplex PCR, while TCRdb's copy carries only in-frame clones and drops some. The data contain roughly 180,000 clones, around 82% of them seen just once; the ten biggest clones take up 12%. Sequencing was performed on PBMCs or T cells enriched from blood (not recorded which). These receptors all stem from a man in his forties who had recovered from COVID-19.

A remark on this clone: The same CDR3 also results from other DNA sequences found in this sample. The genes are TRBV9 and TRBJ2-1; 10 nucleotides align to TRBD2. CDR1 and CDR2 (germline): SGDLS, YYNGEE. The CDR3 is made up of 14 amino acids. V dropped 2 bases and J dropped 6; count of bases not matched to a gene: 2. CDR3 sequence: CASSVGTSVNEQFF. The CDR3, as DNA: TGTGCCAGCAGCGTTGGGACTAGCGTCAATGAGCAGTTCTTC.

This chain connects TRBV5-1 to TRBJ1-3; a possible D gene is TRBD1 (6 bases). CDR1 is SGHRS and CDR2 is YFSETQ in the germline V gene. This CDR3 spans 15 amino acids. The germline V and J ends were trimmed by 4 bases and 0 bases, with 11 bases remaining between them. The CDR3 DNA follows: TGCGCCAGCAGCGCCGGACAGTCCTCTGGAAACACCATATATTTT. Its translation is CASSAGQSSGNTIYF.